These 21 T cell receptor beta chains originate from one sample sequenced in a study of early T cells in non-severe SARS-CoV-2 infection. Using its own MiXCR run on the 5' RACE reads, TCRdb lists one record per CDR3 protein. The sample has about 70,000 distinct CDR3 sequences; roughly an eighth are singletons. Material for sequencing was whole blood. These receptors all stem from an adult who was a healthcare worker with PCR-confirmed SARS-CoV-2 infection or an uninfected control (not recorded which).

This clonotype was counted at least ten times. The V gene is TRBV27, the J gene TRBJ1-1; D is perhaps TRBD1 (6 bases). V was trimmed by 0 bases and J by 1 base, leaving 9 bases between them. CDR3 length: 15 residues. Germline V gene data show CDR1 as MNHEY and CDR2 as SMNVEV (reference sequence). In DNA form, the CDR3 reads TGTGCCAGCAGTTTATCTGACAGGAGGAACACTGAAGCTTTCTTT. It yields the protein CASSLSDRRNTEAFF.

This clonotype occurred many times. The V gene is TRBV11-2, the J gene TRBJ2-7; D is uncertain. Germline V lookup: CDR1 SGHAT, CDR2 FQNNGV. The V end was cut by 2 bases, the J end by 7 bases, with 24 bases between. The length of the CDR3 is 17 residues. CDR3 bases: TGTGCCAGCAGCTTACTTTGGGCCAGACGGCGGCCCGGGGAGCAGTACTTC. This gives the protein CASSLLWARRRPGEQYF.

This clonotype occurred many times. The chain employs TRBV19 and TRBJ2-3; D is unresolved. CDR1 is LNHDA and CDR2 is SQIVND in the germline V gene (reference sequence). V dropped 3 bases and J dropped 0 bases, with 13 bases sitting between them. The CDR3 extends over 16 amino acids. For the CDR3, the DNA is TGTGCCAGTAGTATCGGCCTTATAACTAGCACAGATACGCAGTATTTT. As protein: CASSIGLITSTDTQYF.

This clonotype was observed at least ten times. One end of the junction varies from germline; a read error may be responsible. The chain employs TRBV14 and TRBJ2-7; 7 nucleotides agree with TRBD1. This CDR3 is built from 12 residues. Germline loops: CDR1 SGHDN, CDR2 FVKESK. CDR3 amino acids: CASSPWRDRVFF. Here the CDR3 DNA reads TGTGCCAGCAGCCCTTGGCGAGACAGGGTATTCTTC.

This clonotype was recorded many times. CDR3 DNA: TGTGCCAGCCATGGGGCGGGAGGCACAGATACGCAGTATTTT. This gives the protein CASHGAGGTDTQYF. The chain is built from TRBV28 and TRBJ2-3; 7 nucleotides match TRBD2. The ends lost 8 bases at V and 1 base at J; junction bases unmatched: 6. This CDR3 comprises 14 residues. The germline V gene encodes CDR1 MDHEN and CDR2 SYDVKM.

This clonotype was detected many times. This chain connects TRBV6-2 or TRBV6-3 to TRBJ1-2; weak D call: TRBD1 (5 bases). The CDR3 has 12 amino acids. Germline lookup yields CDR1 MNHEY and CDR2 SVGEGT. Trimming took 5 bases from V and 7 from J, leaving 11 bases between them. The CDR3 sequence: CASSGGTFGYTF. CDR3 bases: TGTGCCAGCAGTGGAGGGACGTTTGGCTACACCTTC.

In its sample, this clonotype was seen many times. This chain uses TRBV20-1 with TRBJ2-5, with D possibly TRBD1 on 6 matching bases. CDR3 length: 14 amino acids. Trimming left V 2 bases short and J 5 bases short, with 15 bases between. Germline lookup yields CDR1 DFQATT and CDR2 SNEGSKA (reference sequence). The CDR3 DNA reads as TGCAGTGCTAGAATTCACAGGGAGATGGAGACCCAGTACTTC. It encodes CSARIHREMETQYF.

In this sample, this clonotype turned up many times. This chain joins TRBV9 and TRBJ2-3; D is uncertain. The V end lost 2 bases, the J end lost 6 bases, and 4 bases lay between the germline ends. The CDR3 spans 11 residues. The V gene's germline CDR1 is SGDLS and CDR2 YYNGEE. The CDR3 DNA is TGTGCCAGCAGCGTGGGGGATACGCAGTATTTT. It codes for CASSVGDTQYF.

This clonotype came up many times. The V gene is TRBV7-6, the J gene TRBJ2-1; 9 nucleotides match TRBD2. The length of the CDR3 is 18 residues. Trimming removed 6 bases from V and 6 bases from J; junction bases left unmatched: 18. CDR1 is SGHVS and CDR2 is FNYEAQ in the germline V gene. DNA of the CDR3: TGTGCCAGCAGTCACCAGACGGGACGCGGCGGGAGGGCCAATGAGCAGTTCTTC. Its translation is CASSHQTGRGGRANEQFF.

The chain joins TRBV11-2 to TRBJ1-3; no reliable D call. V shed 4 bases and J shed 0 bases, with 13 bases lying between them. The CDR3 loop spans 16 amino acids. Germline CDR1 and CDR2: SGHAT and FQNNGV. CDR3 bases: TGTGCCAGCAGCTCCCTGACGGGCTACTCTGGAAACACCATATATTTT. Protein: CASSSLTGYSGNTIYF.

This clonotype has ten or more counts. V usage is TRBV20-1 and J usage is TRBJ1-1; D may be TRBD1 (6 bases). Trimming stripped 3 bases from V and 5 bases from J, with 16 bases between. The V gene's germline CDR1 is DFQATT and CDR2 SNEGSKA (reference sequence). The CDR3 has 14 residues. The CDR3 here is CSASRVQGGTEAFF. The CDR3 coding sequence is TGCAGTGCTAGTCGAGTACAGGGTGGAACTGAAGCTTTCTTT.

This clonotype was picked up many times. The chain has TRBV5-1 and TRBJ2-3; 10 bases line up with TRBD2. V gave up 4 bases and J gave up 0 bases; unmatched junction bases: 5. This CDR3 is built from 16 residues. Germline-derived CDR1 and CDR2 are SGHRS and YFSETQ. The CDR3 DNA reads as TGCGCCAGCAGCCTAGATAGCGGGAGGAGCACAGATACGCAGTATTTT. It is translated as CASSLDSGRSTDTQYF.

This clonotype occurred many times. The CDR3 coding sequence is TGCGCCAGCAGCCAGGGAGGCCCCCTCAATGAGCAGTTCTTC. Translated: CASSQGGPLNEQFF. The V gene is TRBV4-1, the J gene TRBJ2-1, with D possibly being TRBD2 (6 bases). Germline-derived CDR1 and CDR2 are MGHRA and YSYEKL. V shed 3 bases and J shed 6 bases, with 12 bases lying between them. The CDR3 is made up of 14 amino acids.

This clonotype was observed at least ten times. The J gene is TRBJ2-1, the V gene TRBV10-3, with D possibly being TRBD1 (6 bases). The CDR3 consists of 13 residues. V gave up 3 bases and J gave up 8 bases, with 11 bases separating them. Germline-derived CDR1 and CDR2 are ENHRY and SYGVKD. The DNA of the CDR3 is TGTGCCATCAGTGAAGGACAGCAAGATGAGCAGTTCTTC. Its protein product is CAISEGQQDEQFF.

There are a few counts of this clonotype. The CDR3 sequence is CASSPEGNSNQPQHF. CDR3 in DNA: TGTGCCAGCAGCCCAGAGGGGAATAGCAATCAGCCCCAGCATTTT. V usage is TRBV9 and J usage is TRBJ1-5, with D maybe TRBD1 (5 bases). This CDR3 spans 15 amino acids. Trimming stripped 4 bases from V and 0 bases from J, with 11 bases between. CDR1 is SGDLS, CDR2 YYNGEE, per germline.

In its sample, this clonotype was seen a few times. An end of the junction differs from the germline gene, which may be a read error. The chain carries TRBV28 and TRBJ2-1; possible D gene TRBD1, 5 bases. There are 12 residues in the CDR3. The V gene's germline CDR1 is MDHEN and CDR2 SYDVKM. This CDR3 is CASSLDRTRILF. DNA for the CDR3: TGTGCCAGCAGTTTAGATCGGACAAGAATCCTCTTC. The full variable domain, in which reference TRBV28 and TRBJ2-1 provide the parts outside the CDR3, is DVKVTQSSRYLVKRTGEKVFLECVQDMDHENMFWYRQDPGLGLRLIYFSYDVKMKEKGDIPEGYSVSREKKERFSLILESASTNQTSMYLCASSLDRTRILFGPGTRLTVL.

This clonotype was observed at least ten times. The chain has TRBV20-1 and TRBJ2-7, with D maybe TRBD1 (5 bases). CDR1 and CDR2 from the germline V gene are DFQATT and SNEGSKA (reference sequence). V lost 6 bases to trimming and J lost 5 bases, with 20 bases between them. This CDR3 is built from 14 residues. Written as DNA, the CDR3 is TGCAGTGCCGCGGACACTTTTAAAGGGAACGAGCAGTACTTC. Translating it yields CSAADTFKGNEQYF.

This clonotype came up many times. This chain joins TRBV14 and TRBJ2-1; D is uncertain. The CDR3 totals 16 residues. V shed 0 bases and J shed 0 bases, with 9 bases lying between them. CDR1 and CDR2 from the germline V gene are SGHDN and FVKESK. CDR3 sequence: CASSQDSRSSYNEQFF. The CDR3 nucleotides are TGTGCCAGCAGCCAAGATAGTCGTAGCTCCTACAATGAGCAGTTCTTC. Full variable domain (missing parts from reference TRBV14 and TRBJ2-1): EAGVTQFPSHSVIEKGQTVTLRCDPISGHDNLYWYRRVMGKEIKFLLHFVKESKQDESGMPNNRFLAERTGGTYSTLKVQPAELEDSGVYFCASSQDSRSSYNEQFFGPGTRLTVL.

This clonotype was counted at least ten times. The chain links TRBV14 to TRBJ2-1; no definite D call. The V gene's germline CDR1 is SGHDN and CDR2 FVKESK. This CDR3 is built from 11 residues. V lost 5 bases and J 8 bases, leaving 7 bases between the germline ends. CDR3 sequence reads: CASSSRYEQFF. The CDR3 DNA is TGTGCCAGCAGCTCCCGGTATGAGCAGTTCTTC.

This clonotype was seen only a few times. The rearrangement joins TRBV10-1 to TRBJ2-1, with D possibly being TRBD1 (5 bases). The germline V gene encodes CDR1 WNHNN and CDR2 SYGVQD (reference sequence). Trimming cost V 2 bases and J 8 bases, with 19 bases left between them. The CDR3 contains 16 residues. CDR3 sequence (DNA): TGCGCCAGCAGTGAGCAGGGCTGGGGCCGTCACGATGAGCAGTTCTTC. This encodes CASSEQGWGRHDEQFF.

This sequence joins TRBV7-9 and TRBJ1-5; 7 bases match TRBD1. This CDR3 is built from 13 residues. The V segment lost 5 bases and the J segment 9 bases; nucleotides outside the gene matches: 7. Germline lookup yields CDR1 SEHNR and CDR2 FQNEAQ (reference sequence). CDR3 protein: CASSPTGPGPQHF. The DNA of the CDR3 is TGTGCCAGCAGCCCGACAGGGCCCGGGCCCCAGCATTTT.